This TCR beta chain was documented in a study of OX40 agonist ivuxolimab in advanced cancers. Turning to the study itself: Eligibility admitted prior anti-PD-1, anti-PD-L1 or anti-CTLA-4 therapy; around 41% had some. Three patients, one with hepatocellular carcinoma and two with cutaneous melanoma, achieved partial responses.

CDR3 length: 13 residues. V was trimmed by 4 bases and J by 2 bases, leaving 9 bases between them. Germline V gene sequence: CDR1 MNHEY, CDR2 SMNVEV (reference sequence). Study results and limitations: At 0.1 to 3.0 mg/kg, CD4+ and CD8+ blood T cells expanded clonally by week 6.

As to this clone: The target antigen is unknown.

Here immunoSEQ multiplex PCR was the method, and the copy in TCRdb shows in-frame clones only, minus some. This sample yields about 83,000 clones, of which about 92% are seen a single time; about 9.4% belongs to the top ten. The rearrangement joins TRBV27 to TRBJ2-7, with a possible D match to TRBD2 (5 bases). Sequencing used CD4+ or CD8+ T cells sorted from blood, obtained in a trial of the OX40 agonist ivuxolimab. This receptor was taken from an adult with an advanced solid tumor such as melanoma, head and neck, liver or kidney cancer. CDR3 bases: TGTGCCAGCAGTTCCGGACTGACCTACGAGCAGTACTTC. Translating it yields CASSSGLTYEQYF.